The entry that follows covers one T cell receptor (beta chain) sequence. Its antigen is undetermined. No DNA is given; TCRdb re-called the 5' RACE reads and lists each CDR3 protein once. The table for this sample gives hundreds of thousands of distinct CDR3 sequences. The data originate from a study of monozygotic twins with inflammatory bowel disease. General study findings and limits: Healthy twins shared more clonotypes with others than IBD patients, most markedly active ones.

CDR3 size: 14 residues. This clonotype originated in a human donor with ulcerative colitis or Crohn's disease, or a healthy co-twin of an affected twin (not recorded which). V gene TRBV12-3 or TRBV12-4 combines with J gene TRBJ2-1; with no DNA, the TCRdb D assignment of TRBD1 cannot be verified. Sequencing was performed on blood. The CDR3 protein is CASSLRQGGNEQFF.